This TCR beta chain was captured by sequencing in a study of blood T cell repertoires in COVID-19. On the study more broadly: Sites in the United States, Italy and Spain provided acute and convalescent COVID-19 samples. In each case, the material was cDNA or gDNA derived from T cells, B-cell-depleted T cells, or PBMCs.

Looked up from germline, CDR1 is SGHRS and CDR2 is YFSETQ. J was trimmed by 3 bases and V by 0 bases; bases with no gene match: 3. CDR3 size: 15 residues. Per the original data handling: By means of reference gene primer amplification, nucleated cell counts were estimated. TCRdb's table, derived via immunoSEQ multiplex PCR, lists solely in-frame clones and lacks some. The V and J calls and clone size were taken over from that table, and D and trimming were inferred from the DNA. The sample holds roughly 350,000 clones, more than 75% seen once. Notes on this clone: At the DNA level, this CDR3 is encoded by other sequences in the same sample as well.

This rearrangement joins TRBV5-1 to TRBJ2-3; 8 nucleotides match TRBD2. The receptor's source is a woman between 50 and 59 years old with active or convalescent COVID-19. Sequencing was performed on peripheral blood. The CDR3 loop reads CASSLVGGGTDTQYF. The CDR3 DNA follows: TGCGCCAGCAGCTTGGTCGGCGGGGGGACAGATACGCAGTATTTT.